This T cell receptor (beta chain) stems from a study of T cells in Graves' hyperthyroidism and ophthalmopathy. Hyperthyroidism of Graves' type that showed no ophthalmopathy progression within 18 months was stable. Between the trimmed V and J ends, which lost 4 bases and 12 bases, there was a span of 13 bases. The CDR3 spans 11 residues. Germline CDR1 reads MNHNS; CDR2 reads SASEGT. Study-wide results and caveats: In blood, most of the thyroid clonotypes expanded above 0.001 were also present.

The CDR3 regions of TCR beta were amplified from RNA transcripts. The HTBI primer set served for first-round RT-PCR of the TCR CDR3. TCRdb analysed the multiplex PCR reads with MiXCR anew, one entry per CDR3 protein. Of about 590,000 distinct CDR3 sequences listed, around 14% are singletons. For this clonotype: What it binds is unknown.

Sequencing was done on a sample of blood. The J gene is TRBJ2-7, the V gene TRBV6-1; D unresolved. The clonotype was recovered from a woman aged 25 to 39 with Graves' hyperthyroidism. CDR3 sequence reads: CASSALLDLYF. The CDR3 nucleotides read TGTGCCAGCAGTGCCCTCCTCGATCTGTACTTC.